This is a list of T cell receptor beta chains from one sample in a study of T cell changes during pregnancy in multiple sclerosis. Produced via immunoSEQ multiplex PCR; TCRdb's table is partial and in-frame only. Among around 40,000 clones listed, under 95% were seen once. The sample here was CD8+ T cells from peripheral blood mononuclear cells, taken in the third trimester of pregnancy. These receptors originate from a female donor with multiple sclerosis, enrolled in a pregnancy study. The CDR3 runs from the conserved cysteine through the conserved F or W. The D gene is left open where the match is weak. The size field is filled for only some rows; it gives once, few, many or a size class.

TRBJ1-1,TRBV29-1,NA,13,TRBD1,TGCAGCGTTGTGGACAGGGGGCGTTCTGAAGCTTTCTTT,CSVVDRGRSEAFF
TRBJ2-7,TRBV29-1,NA,18,TRBD2,TGCAGCGTTGAAGTTAGTCTAGCGGAATCAACTCGCTACTACGAGCAGTACTTC,CSVEVSLAESTRYYEQYF
TRBJ2-3,TRBV4-2,NA,17,TRBD2,TGTGCCAGCAGCCCCTCCGTCAGCGGGAGGTCGACAGATACGCAGTATTTT,CASSPSVSGRSTDTQYF
TRBJ2-7,TRBV7-9,NA,15,TRBD2,TGTGCCAGCAGCTTCGGACTAGCGGGAGGTTACGAGCAGTACTTC,CASSFGLAGGYEQYF
TRBJ2-1,TRBV21-1,NA,23,NA,TGTGCCAGCAGCAAAGTAAGTTCGGGGGAAGGACTAGCGGGAGATCCGTCCTACAATGAGCAGTTCTTC,CASSKVSSGEGLAGDPSYNEQFF
TRBJ1-1,TRBV19,NA,11,NA,TGTGCCAGTGAGGGAGACACTGAAGCTTTCTTT,CASEGDTEAFF
TRBJ2-3,TRBV7-2,NA,14,NA,TGTGCCAGCAGCTTAGGGACTAACACAGATACGCAGTATTTT,CASSLGTNTDTQYF
TRBJ2-1,TRBV6-5,NA,15,TRBD2,TGTGCCAGCAGTTACTCGGCTAGCGGGATCAATGAGCAGTTCTTC,CASSYSASGINEQFF
TRBJ2-3,TRBV5-1,NA,16,NA,TGCGCCAGCAGCTTGGTGCAGGGTATTGGCACAGATACGCAGTATTTT,CASSLVQGIGTDTQYF
TRBJ2-3,TRBV5-8,NA,17,TRBD2,TGTGCCAGCAGTTCCGGGACTAGCGCTACATTCACAGATACGCAGTATTTT,CASSSGTSATFTDTQYF
TRBJ2-2,TRBV7-9,NA,12,NA,TGTGCCAGCAGCTTATACGGCGGGGAGCTGTTTTTT,CASSLYGGELFF
TRBJ1-6,TRBV6-1,NA,15,TRBD1,TGTGCCAGCAGTGTGTCGCCCGGGACAGGTTCACCCCTCCACTTT,CASSVSPGTGSPLHF
TRBJ2-7,TRBV6-1,NA,14,NA,TGTGCCAGCAGTGAAGCGCCCGGTGTCTACGAGCAGTACTTC,CASSEAPGVYEQYF
TRBJ1-5,TRBV21-1,NA,16,NA,TGTGCCAGCAGCATCCCGGACAGGGCCGGCAATCAGCCCCAGCATTTT,CASSIPDRAGNQPQHF
TRBJ1-6,TRBV9,NA,15,TRBD1,TGTGCCAGCAGCCTTGGGACAGGGGAAAATTCACCCCTCCACTTT,CASSLGTGENSPLHF
TRBJ2-1,TRBV5-4,once,16,TRBD2,TGTGCCAGCAGCCTCTGGACTAGCGGGAGTGGTGATGAGCAGTTCTTC,CASSLWTSGSGDEQFF
TRBJ1-4,TRBV15,NA,15,TRBD1,TGTGCCACCAGCACTGACAGGGGATTAAGTGAAAAACTGTTTTTT,CATSTDRGLSEKLFF
TRBJ2-5,TRBV29-1,NA,19,NA,TGCAGCGTTGAAGATCCGACCTTTTGGATGGACAGATCTCAAGAGACCCAGTACTTC,CSVEDPTFWMDRSQETQYF
TRBJ2-1,TRBV2,NA,15,TRBD1,TGTGCCAGATCAGAATCGGGACAGAAATACAATGAGCAGTTCTTC,CARSESGQKYNEQFF
TRBJ2-1,TRBV16,NA,16,NA,TGTGCCAGCAGCCAATATGTAGCTAGCGCCGACAATGAGCAGTTCTTC,CASSQYVASADNEQFF
TRBJ2-1,TRBV28,NA,14,NA,TGTGCCACCTTGGGGGAGGCGGTATACAATGAGCAGTTCTTC,CATLGEAVYNEQFF
TRBJ2-7,TRBV7-9,NA,15,TRBD2,TGTGCCAGCAGCCTTATAGCGGGAGAACGACCCGAGCAGTACTTC,CASSLIAGERPEQYF
TRBJ1-2,TRBV14,NA,15,NA,TGTGCCAGCAGCCAAGATAGGAGGGGACGGACTGGCTACACCTTC,CASSQDRRGRTGYTF
TRBJ2-7,TRBV7-9,once,18,NA,TGTGCCAGCAGCTCCGTGGCCGGGGAACCTAGGGGGACCTACGAGCAGTACTTC,CASSSVAGEPRGTYEQYF
TRBJ1-1,TRBV6-5,few,11,NA,TGTGCCAGCAGTTACGGCCCTGAAGCTTTCTTT,CASSYGPEAFF
TRBJ2-7,TRBV9,once,14,NA,TGTGCCAGCAGCCCGGGCGGGCGGGTCTACGAGCAGTACTTC,CASSPGGRVYEQYF
TRBJ1-1,TRBV15,NA,18,NA,TGTGCCACCAGCCGGCAGATCGGGCGGGGGGCCTTCGGCACTGAAGCTTTCTTT,CATSRQIGRGAFGTEAFF
TRBJ1-5,TRBV4-1,NA,16,TRBD1,TGCGCCAGCAGCCAAGACTCAGGGGGCCCCCATCAGCCCCAGCATTTT,CASSQDSGGPHQPQHF
TRBJ2-7,TRBV5-1,NA,14,NA,TGCGCCAGCAGCTTGAACCCAACTAACTACGAGCAGTACTTC,CASSLNPTNYEQYF
TRBJ2-3,TRBV6-4,NA,15,TRBD2,TGTGCCAGCAGTGACGGCGGGAGTGAGACAGATACGCAGTATTTT,CASSDGGSETDTQYF
TRBJ2-7,TRBV27,NA,13,TRBD1,TGTGCCAGCAGTATAGACAGGGCCTACGAGCAGTACTTC,CASSIDRAYEQYF
TRBJ1-2,TRBV19,once,16,NA,TGTGCCAGTAGTTACCCGACGGACAACCTGCTTTATGGCTACACCTTC,CASSYPTDNLLYGYTF
TRBJ2-1,TRBV7-3,once,15,TRBD2,TGTGCCAGCAGACCTAGCGGGAGCTCCTACAATGAGCAGTTCTTC,CASRPSGSSYNEQFF
TRBJ2-1,TRBV11-2,once,15,TRBD2,TGTGCCAGCAGCTTACTAGCGGGAGATTACAATGAGCAGTTCTTC,CASSLLAGDYNEQFF
TRBJ1-2,TRBV5-1,NA,18,NA,TGCGCCAGCAGTTACGATCTGGGGGCTCAGCTAACTTACGGAGGCTACACCTTC,CASSYDLGAQLTYGGYTF
TRBJ2-1,TRBV6-5,NA,14,NA,TGTGCCAGCAGTTCTTGGAGCTCCTACAATGAGCAGTTCTTC,CASSSWSSYNEQFF
TRBJ1-1,TRBV5-1,NA,15,TRBD1,TGCGCCAGCAGCCTCGGACAGGAGGGAGGCACTGAAGCTTTCTTT,CASSLGQEGGTEAFF
TRBJ1-1,TRBV19,NA,13,NA,TGTGCCAGTAGTAGGCGGTTTGGGACTGAAGCTTTCTTT,CASSRRFGTEAFF
TRBJ1-3,TRBV30,NA,15,NA,TGTGCCTCGTCCACAGAGACCCAATCTGGAAACACCATATATTTT,CASSTETQSGNTIYF
TRBJ2-7,TRBV29-1,NA,12,NA,TGCAGCGTTGTGGGCCGGCACTACGAGCAGTACTTC,CSVVGRHYEQYF
TRBJ2-1,TRBV15,NA,17,TRBD2,TGTGCCACCAGCAGAGAATCGGGACTAAAGGTCGGTAATGAGCAGTTCTTC,CATSRESGLKVGNEQFF
TRBJ2-1,TRBV30,NA,15,NA,TGTGCCTGGAGTACTACCGGGGTTTCCTACAATGAGCAGTTCTTC,CAWSTTGVSYNEQFF
TRBJ2-3,TRBV7-9,NA,16,NA,TGTGCCAGCAGCTTAAATAACCGACTGGAGACAGATACGCAGTATTTT,CASSLNNRLETDTQYF
TRBJ2-1,TRBV25-1,NA,16,NA,TGTGCCAGCAGTGACCGGGACTACCAAAACAAGGGGGGTCAGTTCTTC,CASSDRDYQNKGGQFF
TRBJ2-7,TRBV2,NA,14,TRBD1,TGTGCCAGCGAGATCGGGACAGTCTCCTACGAGCAGTACTTC,CASEIGTVSYEQYF
TRBJ2-7,TRBV5-4,NA,14,TRBD2,TGTGCCAGCAGCCCACGACTGGCGGGGGACGAGCAGTACTTC,CASSPRLAGDEQYF
TRBJ2-5,TRBV7-3,NA,16,NA,TGTGCCAGCATCCGCTCTCTTGGTGGCCCAGGGGAGACCCAGTACTTC,CASIRSLGGPGETQYF
TRBJ2-3,TRBV2,NA,13,NA,TGTGCCAGCAGTGGACGGAACAGAGATACGCAGTATTTT,CASSGRNRDTQYF
TRBJ2-6,TRBV7-9,NA,16,NA,TGTGCCAGCAGCTTAGGGGCAGACTCTGGGGCCAACGTCCTGACTTTC,CASSLGADSGANVLTF
TRBJ2-2,TRBV7-9,NA,16,NA,TGTGCCAGCATCCCCCCGGACAGCGAGTTGGACGGGGAGCTGTTTTTT,CASIPPDSELDGELFF
TRBJ2-3,TRBV4-3,NA,14,NA,TGCGCCAGCAGCCTATGGCTCAGCACAGATACGCAGTATTTT,CASSLWLSTDTQYF